This T cell receptor beta chain is from a study of identical twins. From the 5' RACE reads, TCRdb called clonotypes with MiXCR, one entry per CDR3 protein. The sample contains 450,000 or so distinct CDR3 sequences, roughly 24% of which appear only once. This clonotype is a singleton in its sample. Its antigen is unknown. Study results and caveats: Out-of-frame alpha sequences that twins shared showed excess low generation probability.

V gave up 0 bases and J gave up 4 bases; unmatched junction bases: 12. Germline CDR1 reads DFQATT; CDR2 reads SNEGSKA (reference sequence). The CDR3 runs to 16 residues. The sample also formed part of further work on T cells expressing NK-cell markers. That work adds: Underlying the TCR beta repertoires were sorted CD3+CD56+NKG2C+, CD3+CD56+NKG2C- and CD3+CD56-NKG2C+ T cells. CD8+ T cells in roughly six donors included dominant NKG2C+ clonotypes at roughly 1.0-7.5%. These same clonotypes (in a few donors) also led the CD3+CD56-NKG2C+ fraction.

The rearrangement joins TRBV20-1 to TRBJ2-7, with 7 positions matching TRBD2. The sample comprised CD4+ T cells sorted from blood. The sequence derives from a woman under 30 in good health. In DNA, the CDR3 is TGCAGTGCTAGAGAGGGGGTAGGGAGGGGCGCGTACGAGCAGTACTTC. Protein sequence: CSAREGVGRGAYEQYF.